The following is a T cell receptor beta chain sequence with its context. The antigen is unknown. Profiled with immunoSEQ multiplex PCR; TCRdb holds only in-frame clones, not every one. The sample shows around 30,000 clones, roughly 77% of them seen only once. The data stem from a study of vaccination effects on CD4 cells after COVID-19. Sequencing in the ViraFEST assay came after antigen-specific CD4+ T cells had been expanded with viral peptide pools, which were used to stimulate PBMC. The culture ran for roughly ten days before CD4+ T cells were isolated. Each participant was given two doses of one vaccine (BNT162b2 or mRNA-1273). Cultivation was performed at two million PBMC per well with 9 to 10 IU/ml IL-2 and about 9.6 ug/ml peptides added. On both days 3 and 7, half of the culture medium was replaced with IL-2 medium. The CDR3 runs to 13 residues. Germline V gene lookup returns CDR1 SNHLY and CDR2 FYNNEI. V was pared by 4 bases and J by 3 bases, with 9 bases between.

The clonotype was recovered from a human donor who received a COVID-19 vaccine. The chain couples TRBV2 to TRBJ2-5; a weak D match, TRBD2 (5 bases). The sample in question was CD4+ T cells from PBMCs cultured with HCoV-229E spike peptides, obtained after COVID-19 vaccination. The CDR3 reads CASSVEGEETQYF. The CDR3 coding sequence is TGTGCCAGCAGTGTAGAGGGAGAAGAGACCCAGTACTTC.